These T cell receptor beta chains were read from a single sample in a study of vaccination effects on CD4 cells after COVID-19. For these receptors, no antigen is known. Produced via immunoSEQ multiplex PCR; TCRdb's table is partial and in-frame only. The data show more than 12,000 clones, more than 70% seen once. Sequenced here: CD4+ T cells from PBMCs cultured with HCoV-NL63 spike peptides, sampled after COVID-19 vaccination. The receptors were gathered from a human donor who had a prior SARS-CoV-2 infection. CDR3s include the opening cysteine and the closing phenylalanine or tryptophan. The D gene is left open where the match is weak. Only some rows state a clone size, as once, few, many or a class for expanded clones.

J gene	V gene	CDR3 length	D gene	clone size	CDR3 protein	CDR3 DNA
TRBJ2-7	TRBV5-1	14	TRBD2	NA	CASSATSGSYEQYF	TGCGCCAGCAGCGCAACTAGCGGGAGTTACGAGCAGTACTTC
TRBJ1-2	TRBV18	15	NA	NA	CASSPGMSGDYGYTF	TGTGCCAGCTCACCAGGGATGTCAGGGGACTATGGCTACACCTTC
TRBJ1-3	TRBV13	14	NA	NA	CASSSGAEGNTIYF	TGTGCCAGCAGCTCGGGGGCAGAAGGAAACACCATATATTTT
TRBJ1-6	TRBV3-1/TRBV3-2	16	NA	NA	CASSQGLGRRNSPLHF	TGTGCCAGCAGCCAAGGATTAGGGAGGAGAAATTCACCCCTCCACTTT
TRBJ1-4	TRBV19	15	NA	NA	CASKGEAATNEKLFF	TGTGCCAGTAAAGGGGAGGCTGCAACTAATGAAAAACTGTTTTTT
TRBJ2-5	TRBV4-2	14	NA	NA	CASSLVGIQETQYF	TGTGCCAGCAGCCTCGTGGGGATCCAAGAGACCCAGTACTTC
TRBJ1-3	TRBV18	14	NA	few	CASSHAASGNTIYF	TGTGCCAGCTCACATGCAGCCTCTGGAAACACCATATATTTT
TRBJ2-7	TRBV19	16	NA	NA	CATQPGGQGGTYEQYF	TGTGCCACCCAACCGGGCGGGCAGGGGGGGACCTACGAGCAGTACTTC
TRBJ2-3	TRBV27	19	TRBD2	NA	CASSSPASGRSPSTDTQYF	TGTGCCAGCAGTTCACCCGCTAGCGGAAGATCCCCTAGCACAGATACGCAGTATTTT
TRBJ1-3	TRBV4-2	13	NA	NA	CASSQERGNTIYF	TGTGCCAGCAGCCAGGAAAGAGGAAACACCATATATTTT
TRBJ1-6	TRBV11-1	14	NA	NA	CASSLPGLGSPLHF	TGTGCCAGCAGCCTACCGGGCCTGGGGTCACCCCTCCACTTT
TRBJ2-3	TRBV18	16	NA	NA	CASSPPSLSSTDTQYF	TGTGCCAGCTCACCACCGAGTTTGTCTAGCACAGATACGCAGTATTTT
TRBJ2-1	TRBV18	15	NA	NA	CASSPTSPSYNEQFF	TGTGCCAGCTCACCGACCAGCCCCTCCTACAATGAGCAGTTCTTC
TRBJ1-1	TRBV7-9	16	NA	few	CASSLGVGETNTEAFF	TGTGCCAGCAGCTTAGGGGTTGGGGAGACGAACACTGAAGCTTTCTTT
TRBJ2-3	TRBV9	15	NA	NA	CASSASLGGTDTQYF	TGTGCCAGCAGCGCCAGTTTGGGGGGAACAGATACGCAGTATTTT
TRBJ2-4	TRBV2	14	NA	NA	CASSERQIGNIQYF	TGTGCCAGCAGTGAACGACAGATCGGAAACATTCAGTACTTC
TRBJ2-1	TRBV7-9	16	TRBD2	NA	CASSLALAGTYNEQFF	TGTGCCAGCAGCTTAGCCCTAGCGGGGACCTACAATGAGCAGTTCTTC
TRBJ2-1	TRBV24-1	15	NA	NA	CATSAGYPSYNEQFF	TGTGCCACCAGTGCGGGCTATCCCTCCTACAATGAGCAGTTCTTC
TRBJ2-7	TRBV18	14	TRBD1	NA	CASSTNRGGYEQYF	TGTGCCAGCTCGACTAACAGGGGTGGGTACGAGCAGTACTTC
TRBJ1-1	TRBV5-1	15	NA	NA	CASSWTLRGNTEAFF	TGCGCCAGCAGCTGGACTTTACGGGGAAACACTGAAGCTTTCTTT
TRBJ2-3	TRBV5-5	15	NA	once	CASSLAPVSTDTQYF	TGTGCCAGCAGCTTGGCGCCAGTCAGCACAGATACGCAGTATTTT
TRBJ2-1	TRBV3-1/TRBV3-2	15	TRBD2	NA	CASSPLAGESNEQFF	TGTGCCAGCAGTCCACTAGCGGGAGAGTCCAATGAGCAGTTCTTC
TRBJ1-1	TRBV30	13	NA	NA	CAWSVLGGTEAFF	TGTGCCTGGAGTGTACTAGGGGGCACTGAAGCTTTCTTT
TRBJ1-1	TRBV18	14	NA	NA	CASSPTLPPAEAFF	TGTGCCAGCTCACCAACCCTGCCCCCAGCTGAAGCTTTCTTT
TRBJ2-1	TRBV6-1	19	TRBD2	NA	CASSEAGGTSGTFYNEQFF	TGTGCCAGCAGTGAAGCAGGGGGGACTAGCGGGACCTTTTACAATGAGCAGTTCTTC
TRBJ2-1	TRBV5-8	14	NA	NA	CASIHRDGDNEQFF	TGTGCCAGCATCCACCGGGACGGAGACAATGAGCAGTTCTTC
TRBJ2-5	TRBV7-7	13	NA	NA	CASSLDLGETQYF	TGTGCTAGCAGCTTAGACCTGGGGGAGACCCAGTACTTC
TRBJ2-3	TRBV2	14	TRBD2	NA	CATQLAGITDTQYF	TGTGCTACCCAACTAGCGGGTATCACAGATACGCAGTATTTT
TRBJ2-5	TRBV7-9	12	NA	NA	CASSQSGGTQYF	TGTGCCAGCAGCCAGAGTGGAGGGACCCAGTACTTC